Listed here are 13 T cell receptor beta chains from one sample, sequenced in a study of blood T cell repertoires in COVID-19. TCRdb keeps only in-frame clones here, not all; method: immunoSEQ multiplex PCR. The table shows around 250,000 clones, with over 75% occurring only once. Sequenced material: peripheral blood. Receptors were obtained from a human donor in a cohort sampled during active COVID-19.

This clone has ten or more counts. CDR3 sequence reads: CASSSGRLSGANVLTF. DNA for the CDR3: TGTGCCAGCAGTTCTGGGAGGTTAAGTGGGGCCAACGTCCTGACTTTC. The gene calls are TRBV27 and TRBJ2-6; TRBD2 is a possible D gene (6 bases). The V end was cut by 4 bases, the J end by 3 bases, with 13 bases between. The CDR3 is 16 residues long. Germline CDR1 and CDR2: MNHEY and SMNVEV (reference sequence).

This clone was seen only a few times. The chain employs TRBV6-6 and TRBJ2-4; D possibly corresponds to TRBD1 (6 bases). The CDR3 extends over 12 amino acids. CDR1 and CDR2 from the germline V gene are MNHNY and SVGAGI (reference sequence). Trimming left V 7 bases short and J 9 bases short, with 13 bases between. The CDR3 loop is CASTTAGAIQYF. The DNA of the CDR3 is TGTGCCAGCACCACCGCAGGGGCCATTCAGTACTTC.

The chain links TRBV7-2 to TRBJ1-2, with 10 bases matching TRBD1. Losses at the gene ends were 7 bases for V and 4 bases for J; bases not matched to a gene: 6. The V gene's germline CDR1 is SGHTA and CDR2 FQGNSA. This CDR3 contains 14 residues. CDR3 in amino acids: CASTLGQGGYGYTF. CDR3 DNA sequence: TGTGCCAGCACCCTCGGACAGGGGGGCTATGGCTACACCTTC. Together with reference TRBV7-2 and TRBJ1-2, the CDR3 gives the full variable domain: GAGVSQSPSNKVTEKGKDVELRCDPISGHTALYWYRQSLGQGLEFLIYFQGNSAPDKSGLPSDRFSAERTGGSVSTLTIQRTQQEDSAVYLCASTLGQGGYGYTFGSGTRLTVV.

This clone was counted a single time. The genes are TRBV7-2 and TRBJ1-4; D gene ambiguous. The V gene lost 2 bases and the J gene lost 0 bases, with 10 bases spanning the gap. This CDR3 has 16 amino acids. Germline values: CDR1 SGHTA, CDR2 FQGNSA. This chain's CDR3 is CASSLMGSTTNEKLFF. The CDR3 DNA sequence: TGTGCCAGCAGCTTAATGGGCAGTACAACTAATGAAAAACTGTTTTTT. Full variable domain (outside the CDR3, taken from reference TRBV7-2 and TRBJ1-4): GAGVSQSPSNKVTEKGKDVELRCDPISGHTALYWYRQSLGQGLEFLIYFQGNSAPDKSGLPSDRFSAERTGGSVSTLTIQRTQQEDSAVYLCASSLMGSTTNEKLFFGSGTQLSVL.

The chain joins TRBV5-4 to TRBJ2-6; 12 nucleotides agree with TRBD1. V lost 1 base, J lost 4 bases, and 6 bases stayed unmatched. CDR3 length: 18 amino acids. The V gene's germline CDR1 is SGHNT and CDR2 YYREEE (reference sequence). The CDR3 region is CASSLLGQGARGANVLTF. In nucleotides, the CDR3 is TGTGCCAGCAGCTTGTTGGGACAGGGGGCACGGGGGGCCAACGTCCTGACTTTC.

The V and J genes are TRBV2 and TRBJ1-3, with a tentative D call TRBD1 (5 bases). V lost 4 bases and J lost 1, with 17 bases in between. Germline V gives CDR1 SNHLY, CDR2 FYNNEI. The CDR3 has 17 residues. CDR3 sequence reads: CASSVTRGEVSGNTIYF. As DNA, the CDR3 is TGTGCCAGCAGTGTAACGCGGGGGGAGGTTTCTGGAAACACCATATATTTT.

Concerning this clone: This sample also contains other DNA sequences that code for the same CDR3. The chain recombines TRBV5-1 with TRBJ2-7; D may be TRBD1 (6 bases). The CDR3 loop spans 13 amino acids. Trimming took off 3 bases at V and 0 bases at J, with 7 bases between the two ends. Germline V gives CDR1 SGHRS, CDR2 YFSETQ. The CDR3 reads CASSWTASYEQYF. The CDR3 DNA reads TGCGCCAGCAGCTGGACAGCCTCCTACGAGCAGTACTTC.

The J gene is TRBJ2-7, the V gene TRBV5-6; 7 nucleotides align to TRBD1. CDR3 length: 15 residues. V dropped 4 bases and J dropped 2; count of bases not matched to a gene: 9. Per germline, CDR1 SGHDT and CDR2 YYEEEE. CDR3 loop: CASSRTGAPTYEQYF. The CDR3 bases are TGTGCCAGCAGCCGTACAGGGGCTCCAACCTACGAGCAGTACTTC. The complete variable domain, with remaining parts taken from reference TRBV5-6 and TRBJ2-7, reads DAGVTQSPTHLIKTRGQQVTLRCSPKSGHDTVSWYQQALGQGPQFIFQYYEEEERQRGNFPDRFSGHQFPNYSSELNVNALLLGDSALYLCASSRTGAPTYEQYFGPGTRLTVT.

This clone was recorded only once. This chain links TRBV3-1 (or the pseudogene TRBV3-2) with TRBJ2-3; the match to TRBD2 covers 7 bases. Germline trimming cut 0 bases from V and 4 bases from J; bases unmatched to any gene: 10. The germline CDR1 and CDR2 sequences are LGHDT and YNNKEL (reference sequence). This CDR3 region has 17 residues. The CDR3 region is CASSQDRQAGRADTQYF. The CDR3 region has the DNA TGTGCCAGCAGCCAAGATAGGCAAGCGGGGCGGGCAGATACGCAGTATTTT.

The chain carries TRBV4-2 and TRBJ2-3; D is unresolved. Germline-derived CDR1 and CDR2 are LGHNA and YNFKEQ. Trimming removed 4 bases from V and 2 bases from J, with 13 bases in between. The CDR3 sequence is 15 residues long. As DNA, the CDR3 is TGTGCCAGCAGCCCTTCGGCCCAGGACACAGATACGCAGTATTTT. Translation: CASSPSAQDTDTQYF.

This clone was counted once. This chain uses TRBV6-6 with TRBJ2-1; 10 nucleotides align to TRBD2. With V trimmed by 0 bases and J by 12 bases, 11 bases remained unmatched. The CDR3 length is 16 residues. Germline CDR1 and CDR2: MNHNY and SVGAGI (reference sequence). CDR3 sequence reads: CASSYSALAGEDWQFF. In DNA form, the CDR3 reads TGTGCCAGCAGTTACTCGGCTCTAGCGGGAGAGGATTGGCAGTTCTTC.

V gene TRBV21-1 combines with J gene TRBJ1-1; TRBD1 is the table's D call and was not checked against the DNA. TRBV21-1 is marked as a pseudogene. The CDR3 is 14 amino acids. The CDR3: CASSKGTGDTEAFF. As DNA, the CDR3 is TGTGCCAGCAGCAAAGGGACAGGGGACACTGAAGCTTTCTTT.

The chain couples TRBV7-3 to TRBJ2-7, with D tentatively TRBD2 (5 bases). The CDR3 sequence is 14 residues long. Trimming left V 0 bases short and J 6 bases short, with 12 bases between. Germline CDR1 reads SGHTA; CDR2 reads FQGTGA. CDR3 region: CASSLTPGMSEQYF. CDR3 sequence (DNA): TGTGCCAGCAGCTTAACTCCCGGGATGAGCGAGCAGTACTTC. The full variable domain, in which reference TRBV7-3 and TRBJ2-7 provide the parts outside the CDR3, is GAGVSQTPSNKVTEKGKYVELRCDPISGHTALYWYRQSLGQGPEFLIYFQGTGAADDSGLPNDRFFAVRPEGSVSTLKIQRTERGDSAVYLCASSLTPGMSEQYFGPGTRLTVT.